This T cell receptor (beta chain) came from a study of CD8 T cells in Susac syndrome. Reverse transcription of roughly 0.45 to 1 ug RNA used random hexamers. TCRdb re-analysed the immunoSEQ multiplex PCR reads in MiXCR, keeping a single row per CDR3 protein. In the table there are about 210,000 distinct CDR3 sequences, about 94% of which are singletons. The CDR3 totals 16 residues. The ends lost 6 bases at V and 1 base at J; junction bases unmatched: 9. Germline assignment: CDR1 MNHEY and CDR2 SMNVEV (reference sequence). The receptor comes from a human donor with Susac syndrome. Source material: CD4+ T cells from PBMCs. This chain uses TRBV27 with TRBJ2-4, with 7 bases lining up with TRBD1. CDR3 residues: CASRTDRVRAKNIQYF. CDR3 nucleotides: TGTGCCAGCAGGACAGACAGGGTTCGCGCCAAAAACATTCAGTACTTC.